The clone carrying this T cell receptor beta chain occurred many times. Antigen specificity is unknown. Each diagnosis drew on symptoms, thyroxine, TRAb, thyroid ultrasound and orbital computed tomography findings. Cells are PBMCs isolated from more than 8.5 ml of fresh blood. The sample comes from a study of T cells in Graves' hyperthyroidism and ophthalmopathy. CDR3 length: 14 amino acids. Germline V gene sequence: CDR1 DFQATT, CDR2 SNEGSKA (reference sequence). V gave up 2 bases and J gave up 3 bases; unmatched junction bases: 6. Study findings and constraints: Researchers report that a 13 V-J model separated ophthalmopathy from stable hyperthyroidism.

The investigators amplified TCR beta CDR3 regions from RNA transcripts. The HTBI primer set was used in a first-round RT-PCR of the TCR CDR3. TCRdb called the multiplex PCR reads again in MiXCR, with one record for every CDR3 protein. This sample has a few hundred thousand distinct CDR3 sequences, with 16% found just once. This rearrangement joins TRBV20-1 to TRBJ2-7; 8 positions match TRBD1. The source material was blood. The sequence was collected from a woman in her forties with Graves' ophthalmopathy. CDR3 region: CSARWQGAVYEQYF. Written as DNA, the CDR3 is TGCAGTGCTAGATGGCAGGGGGCGGTCTACGAGCAGTACTTC.